This T cell receptor beta chain emerged from a study of cytomegalovirus exposure and HLA in healthy donors. Across the whole study: Approximately 190 million T cells yielded under 130 million unique TCR beta sequences in earlier analysis. Study-wide findings and caveats: When analyzed later, the rates of TCR association showed variation by HLA locus, with DRB1 the most and HLA-C the fewest.

About this clone itself: Antigen: not known.

PCR amplification relied on 60 Vbeta primers (plus 13 Jbeta primers). The assay was immunoSEQ multiplex PCR, and TCRdb's table has in-frame clones only and misses some. Of about 210,000 clones in the sample, approximately 79% were seen once. The sequenced sample was PBMCs. The receptor was isolated from a male donor in good health and CMV-seronegative.

The CDR3 region has the DNA TGTGCCAGCAGTGAAGCACTAGCGGTAGTTGAGACCCAGTACTTC. This codes for CASSEALAVVETQYF. The chain has TRBV6-1 and TRBJ2-5, with TRBD2 identical over 8 bases. Losses at the gene ends were 0 bases for V and 5 bases for J; bases not matched to a gene: 5. Germline lookup yields CDR1 MNHNS and CDR2 SASEGT. The CDR3 is 15 amino acids.